This is a list of T cell receptor beta chains from one sample in a study of OX40 agonist ivuxolimab in advanced cancers. Profiled with immunoSEQ multiplex PCR; TCRdb holds only in-frame clones, not every one. The sample records tens of thousands of clones, roughly 90% being singletons. The material was CD4+ or CD8+ T cells sorted from blood, obtained in a trial of the OX40 agonist ivuxolimab. These receptors were taken from an adult with an advanced solid tumor such as melanoma, head and neck, liver or kidney cancer. Both conserved end residues are part of each CDR3. Fields, in order: V gene, D gene, J gene, clone size, CDR3 DNA, CDR3 protein. A D gene is named only where the DNA matches it firmly. Expanded clones are given a class, and other clones once, few, many or no size at all.

v_call: TRBV11-2; d_call: -; j_call: TRBJ2-1; clone_size: -; cdr3_nt: TGTGCCAGCAGCTTAGAGCGGGTGAACTCCTACAATGAGCAGTTCTTC; cdr3_aa: CASSLERVNSYNEQFF
v_call: TRBV10-3; d_call: TRBD2; j_call: TRBJ2-1; clone_size: few; cdr3_nt: TGTGCCATCAGTGTGAGTATAGCGGGGGCAAGGCGCCTAGTGACTCCAACCTCCTACAATGAGCAGTTCTTC; cdr3_aa: CAISVSIAGARRLVTPTSYNEQFF
v_call: TRBV27; d_call: TRBD1; j_call: TRBJ2-5; clone_size: -; cdr3_nt: TGTGCCAGCAGTTTAGGACAGGGGAACCAAGAGACCCAGTACTTC; cdr3_aa: CASSLGQGNQETQYF
v_call: TRBV23-1; d_call: -; j_call: TRBJ2-7; clone_size: -; cdr3_nt: TGCGCCAGCAGTCAATCGAATGTTGGCTACGAGCAGTACTTC; cdr3_aa: CASSQSNVGYEQYF
v_call: TRBV11-2; d_call: TRBD1; j_call: TRBJ1-4; clone_size: -; cdr3_nt: TGTGCCAGCATCCCGGACAGGGGGAAAGGAAAACTGTTTTTT; cdr3_aa: CASIPDRGKGKLFF
v_call: TRBV6-5; d_call: -; j_call: TRBJ1-1; clone_size: -; cdr3_nt: TGTGCCAGCAGGTACCCAGGGGTTATTAACACTGAAGCTTTCTTT; cdr3_aa: CASRYPGVINTEAFF
v_call: TRBV2; d_call: -; j_call: TRBJ2-3; clone_size: once; cdr3_nt: TGTGCCAGCAGTGAAGCTGGGGGGGCCGTAGATACGCAGTATTTT; cdr3_aa: CASSEAGGAVDTQYF
v_call: TRBV27; d_call: -; j_call: TRBJ2-6; clone_size: -; cdr3_nt: TGTGCCAGCACCCCCGTACCAGACTCTGGGGCCAACGTCCTGACTTTC; cdr3_aa: CASTPVPDSGANVLTF
v_call: TRBV9; d_call: TRBD1; j_call: TRBJ1-1; clone_size: -; cdr3_nt: TGTGCCAGCAGCCCTACAGGGGGCTCGTTGGCTTTCTTT; cdr3_aa: CASSPTGGSLAFF
v_call: TRBV11-2; d_call: -; j_call: TRBJ1-2; clone_size: -; cdr3_nt: TGTGCCAGCAGCTTAGAGGGCCGCCCCAACTATGGCTACACCTTC; cdr3_aa: CASSLEGRPNYGYTF
v_call: TRBV9; d_call: -; j_call: TRBJ1-2; clone_size: -; cdr3_nt: TGTGCCAGCAGCGTAGTCGGGGGTGGCTACACCTTC; cdr3_aa: CASSVVGGGYTF
v_call: TRBV4-1; d_call: TRBD1; j_call: TRBJ2-7; clone_size: -; cdr3_nt: TGCGCCAGCAGCCACAAACCGGGACAGGGGATCGTAGATAGCTACGAGCAGTACTTC; cdr3_aa: CASSHKPGQGIVDSYEQYF
v_call: TRBV5-4; d_call: TRBD2; j_call: TRBJ2-3; clone_size: -; cdr3_nt: TGTGCCAGCAGCTCCCTAGCGGCCGCCCCAGATACGCAGTATTTT; cdr3_aa: CASSSLAAAPDTQYF
v_call: TRBV2; d_call: -; j_call: TRBJ2-1; clone_size: -; cdr3_nt: TGTGCCAGCAGTGGGGCAGAGCAGTTCTTC; cdr3_aa: CASSGAEQFF
v_call: TRBV6-4; d_call: -; j_call: TRBJ2-2; clone_size: few; cdr3_nt: TGTGCCAGCAGCCCCGACGTCGCCGGGGAGCTGTTTTTT; cdr3_aa: CASSPDVAGELFF
v_call: TRBV11-2; d_call: -; j_call: TRBJ2-7; clone_size: -; cdr3_nt: TGTGCCAGCAGCTTTGGGACAACCTACGAGCAGTACTTC; cdr3_aa: CASSFGTTYEQYF
v_call: TRBV2; d_call: TRBD1; j_call: TRBJ1-5; clone_size: -; cdr3_nt: TGTGCCAGCAGTGAGTGGGCGACAGGGTTTAATCAGCCCCAGCATTTT; cdr3_aa: CASSEWATGFNQPQHF
v_call: TRBV9; d_call: -; j_call: TRBJ1-2; clone_size: -; cdr3_nt: TGTGCCAGCAGCCCAGGGTTTGATGGCTACACCTTC; cdr3_aa: CASSPGFDGYTF
v_call: TRBV4-1; d_call: -; j_call: TRBJ2-1; clone_size: -; cdr3_nt: TGCGCCAGCAGCCAAGCAGGGTCTGGGCAGTTCTTC; cdr3_aa: CASSQAGSGQFF
v_call: TRBV29-1; d_call: TRBD1; j_call: TRBJ1-5; clone_size: -; cdr3_nt: TGCAGCGTTGAAGATCTGGACAGGGGGATGTCGCAGCCCCAGCATTTT; cdr3_aa: CSVEDLDRGMSQPQHF
v_call: TRBV15; d_call: TRBD1; j_call: TRBJ2-1; clone_size: -; cdr3_nt: TGTGCCACCGGCAGAGACCGGGACAGGGCATATGAGCAGTTCTTC; cdr3_aa: CATGRDRDRAYEQFF
v_call: TRBV6-1; d_call: -; j_call: TRBJ2-7; clone_size: -; cdr3_nt: TGTGCCAGCAGTGAAGCGGCAGGGGGAGGGCGCAACGAGCAGTACTTC; cdr3_aa: CASSEAAGGGRNEQYF
v_call: TRBV28; d_call: -; j_call: TRBJ1-2; clone_size: -; cdr3_nt: TGTGCCAGCAGTCCGCCCCCCCGGGGACTCGACTATGGCTACACCTTC; cdr3_aa: CASSPPPRGLDYGYTF
v_call: TRBV6-5; d_call: -; j_call: TRBJ2-7; clone_size: once; cdr3_nt: TGTGCCAGCAGTTACACTCCCAGGGGCCCCTACGAGCAGTACTTC; cdr3_aa: CASSYTPRGPYEQYF
v_call: TRBV27; d_call: TRBD2; j_call: TRBJ2-7; clone_size: -; cdr3_nt: TGTGCCAGCAGTACAAAAGGACTAGCGGACGCCTCTGGCGAGCAGTACTTC; cdr3_aa: CASSTKGLADASGEQYF
v_call: TRBV21-1; d_call: -; j_call: TRBJ1-4; clone_size: -; cdr3_nt: TGTGCCAGCAGCAAAGGGGAGAAACTGTTTTTT; cdr3_aa: CASSKGEKLFF
v_call: TRBV7-9; d_call: TRBD1; j_call: TRBJ2-5; clone_size: -; cdr3_nt: TGTGCCAGCAGTTGGGCGAGGGACAGCCTACTTGCATTCCAAGAGGCCCAGTACTTC; cdr3_aa: CASSWARDSLLAFQEAQYF
v_call: TRBV6-5; d_call: -; j_call: TRBJ2-7; clone_size: -; cdr3_nt: TGTGCCAGCAGTTACTCGAATACACCAAGCTCCTACGAGCAGTACTTC; cdr3_aa: CASSYSNTPSSYEQYF
v_call: TRBV7-8; d_call: TRBD1; j_call: TRBJ2-2; clone_size: -; cdr3_nt: TGTGCCAGCAGTTCTCGCCCGGGACAGGGGGCGGCCGGGGAGCTGTTTTTT; cdr3_aa: CASSSRPGQGAAGELFF
v_call: TRBV7-9; d_call: -; j_call: TRBJ2-2; clone_size: -; cdr3_nt: TGTGCCAGCAGCTTGAAGCCGGAGCTGTTTTTT; cdr3_aa: CASSLKPELFF
v_call: TRBV11-2; d_call: -; j_call: TRBJ2-7; clone_size: few; cdr3_nt: TGTGCCAGCAGCTTAGGGCCCCGGGGAAGCTCCTACGAGCAGTACTTC; cdr3_aa: CASSLGPRGSSYEQYF
v_call: TRBV27; d_call: -; j_call: TRBJ1-4; clone_size: -; cdr3_nt: TGTGCCAGCAGTTTGGGAACACACCAGAATGAAAAACTGTTTTTT; cdr3_aa: CASSLGTHQNEKLFF
v_call: TRBV5-7; d_call: -; j_call: TRBJ1-5; clone_size: few; cdr3_nt: TGTGCCACCACACCTCCAGGGAGGAATCAGCCCCAGCATTTT; cdr3_aa: CATTPPGRNQPQHF
v_call: TRBV29-1; d_call: -; j_call: TRBJ1-1; clone_size: -; cdr3_nt: TGCAGCGTTGGACCCGGGGACTCGAACACTGAAGCTTTCTTT; cdr3_aa: CSVGPGDSNTEAFF
v_call: TRBV7-9; d_call: TRBD1; j_call: TRBJ1-4; clone_size: -; cdr3_nt: TGTGCCAGCACCATCGACAGGGGTACTAATGAAAAACTGTTTTTT; cdr3_aa: CASTIDRGTNEKLFF
v_call: TRBV25-1; d_call: TRBD1; j_call: TRBJ2-7; clone_size: -; cdr3_nt: TGTGCCAGCAGTGAAAGGACAGGGGAGGGGTACGAGCAGTACTTC; cdr3_aa: CASSERTGEGYEQYF
v_call: TRBV6-5; d_call: -; j_call: TRBJ1-2; clone_size: few; cdr3_nt: TGTGCCAGCAAAGATCAGGGGCCCTATGGCTACACCTTC; cdr3_aa: CASKDQGPYGYTF
v_call: TRBV4-2; d_call: -; j_call: TRBJ2-2; clone_size: -; cdr3_nt: TGTGCCAGCAGCCAAGAACAGGTGACCGGGGAGCTGTTTTTT; cdr3_aa: CASSQEQVTGELFF
v_call: TRBV9; d_call: TRBD1; j_call: TRBJ2-1; clone_size: -; cdr3_nt: TGTGCCAGCAGTGAAGCCGGGACAGGGGGTTACAATGAGCAGTTCTTC; cdr3_aa: CASSEAGTGGYNEQFF
v_call: TRBV13; d_call: TRBD2; j_call: TRBJ2-7; clone_size: -; cdr3_nt: TGTGCCAGCAGCTATCAACTAGCGGGGGGCTCCTACGAGCAGTACTTC; cdr3_aa: CASSYQLAGGSYEQYF
v_call: TRBV10-2; d_call: -; j_call: TRBJ1-1; clone_size: -; cdr3_nt: TGCGCCACCACGGAGGGGGGGGGCACTGAAGCTTTCTTT; cdr3_aa: CATTEGGGTEAFF
v_call: TRBV9; d_call: -; j_call: TRBJ2-1; clone_size: -; cdr3_nt: TGTGCCAGCAGCGTAGCTCCCCGGGATGAGCAGTTCTTC; cdr3_aa: CASSVAPRDEQFF
v_call: TRBV5-8; d_call: -; j_call: TRBJ2-1; clone_size: -; cdr3_nt: TGTGCCAGCAGCTTGGCCTCGCAGGTCCTGGGCTACAATGAGCAGTTCTTC; cdr3_aa: CASSLASQVLGYNEQFF
v_call: TRBV12-5; d_call: TRBD1; j_call: TRBJ1-2; clone_size: -; cdr3_nt: TGTGCTAGTGGTTTGGGACAGGGGGCGGATGGCTACACCTTC; cdr3_aa: CASGLGQGADGYTF
v_call: TRBV9; d_call: TRBD2; j_call: TRBJ2-2; clone_size: once; cdr3_nt: TGTGCCAGCAGCGTAGCACTAGCGGGGGGGCGGAGCACCGGGGAGCTGTTTTTT; cdr3_aa: CASSVALAGGRSTGELFF
v_call: TRBV5-4; d_call: TRBD2; j_call: TRBJ2-7; clone_size: -; cdr3_nt: TGTGCCAGCAGCTTGTCCGAAGCGGGACTACCCTCCTACGAGCAGTACTTC; cdr3_aa: CASSLSEAGLPSYEQYF
v_call: TRBV18; d_call: TRBD1; j_call: TRBJ1-1; clone_size: -; cdr3_nt: TGTGCCAGCTCACGCCGGACAGGGGGGGGACCTGAAGCTTTCTTT; cdr3_aa: CASSRRTGGGPEAFF
v_call: TRBV7-9; d_call: -; j_call: TRBJ2-1; clone_size: few; cdr3_nt: TGTGCCAGCAGCTTAGTTGCTCGCCCCAGCGAGCAGTTCTTC; cdr3_aa: CASSLVARPSEQFF
v_call: TRBV2; d_call: -; j_call: TRBJ1-1; clone_size: -; cdr3_nt: TGTGCCAGCAGTGAAGGGCAGAAGAACACTGAAGCTTTCTTT; cdr3_aa: CASSEGQKNTEAFF
v_call: TRBV7-8; d_call: -; j_call: TRBJ1-3; clone_size: -; cdr3_nt: TGTGCCAGCAGCTTAGGGTTGGAGGGAGAAGCTGGAAACACCATATATTTT; cdr3_aa: CASSLGLEGEAGNTIYF
v_call: TRBV5-1; d_call: -; j_call: TRBJ2-5; clone_size: -; cdr3_nt: TGCGCCAGCAGCGAAACAGGGGGGGGGCCCCAGTACTTC; cdr3_aa: CASSETGGGPQYF
v_call: TRBV2; d_call: -; j_call: TRBJ2-7; clone_size: -; cdr3_nt: TGTGCCAGCATGGTCGGGGGGCTCGAGCAGTACTTC; cdr3_aa: CASMVGGLEQYF
v_call: TRBV4-1; d_call: TRBD2; j_call: TRBJ2-7; clone_size: -; cdr3_nt: TGCGCCAGCAGCCAAGGGGCGGGAGGTTCCTACGAGCAGTACTTC; cdr3_aa: CASSQGAGGSYEQYF
v_call: TRBV10-3; d_call: -; j_call: TRBJ1-2; clone_size: -; cdr3_nt: TGTGCCATCAGTGAAGACATCAACTATGGCTACACCTTC; cdr3_aa: CAISEDINYGYTF
v_call: TRBV7-8; d_call: TRBD1; j_call: TRBJ1-2; clone_size: -; cdr3_nt: TGTGCCAGCAGCATCCCCCGGGACAGGCTGAACTATGGCTACACCTTC; cdr3_aa: CASSIPRDRLNYGYTF
v_call: TRBV6-1; d_call: -; j_call: TRBJ2-1; clone_size: -; cdr3_nt: TGTGCCAGCAGTGATTCGGCAAAATATGAGCAGTTCTTC; cdr3_aa: CASSDSAKYEQFF
v_call: TRBV9; d_call: TRBD1; j_call: TRBJ1-2; clone_size: -; cdr3_nt: TGTGCCAGCAGCGCAGGGGGGGACAGGGAGGTTAAGGCCAACTATGGCTACACCTTC; cdr3_aa: CASSAGGDREVKANYGYTF